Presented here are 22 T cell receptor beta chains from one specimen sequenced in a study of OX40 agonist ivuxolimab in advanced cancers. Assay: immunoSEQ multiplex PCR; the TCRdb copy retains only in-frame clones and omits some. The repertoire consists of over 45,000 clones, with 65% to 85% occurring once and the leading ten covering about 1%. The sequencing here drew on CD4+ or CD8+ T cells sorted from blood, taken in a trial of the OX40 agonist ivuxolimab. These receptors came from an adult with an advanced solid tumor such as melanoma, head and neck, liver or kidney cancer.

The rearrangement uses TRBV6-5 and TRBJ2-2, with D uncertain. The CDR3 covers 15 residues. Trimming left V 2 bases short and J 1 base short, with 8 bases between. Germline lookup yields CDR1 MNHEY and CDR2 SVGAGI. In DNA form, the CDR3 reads TGTGCCAGCAGTTACGATGGCCGGAACACCGGGGAGCTGTTTTTT. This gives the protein CASSYDGRNTGELFF.

The CDR3 is CASRRDREVNYGYTF. In DNA form, the CDR3 reads TGTGCCAGCAGAAGGGACAGAGAAGTAAACTATGGCTACACCTTC. The chain employs TRBV2 and TRBJ1-2, with 7 nucleotides matching TRBD1. CDR3 length: 15 amino acids. The V segment lost 6 bases and the J segment 2 bases; nucleotides outside the gene matches: 9. Germline CDR1 reads SNHLY; CDR2 reads FYNNEI.

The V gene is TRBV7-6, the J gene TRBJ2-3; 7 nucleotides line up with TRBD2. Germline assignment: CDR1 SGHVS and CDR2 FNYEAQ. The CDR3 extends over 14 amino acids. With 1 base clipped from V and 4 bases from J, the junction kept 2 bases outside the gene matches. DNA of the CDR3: TGTGCCAGCAGCTTAGGGCTAGCGGCAGATACGCAGTATTTT. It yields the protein CASSLGLAADTQYF.

CDR3 residues: CASSLFGGRGATNEKLFF. The CDR3 DNA reads as TGTGCCAGCAGCTTGTTCGGCGGCAGGGGTGCAACTAATGAAAAACTGTTTTTT. This chain uses TRBV7-2 with TRBJ1-4, with D possibly being TRBD1 (6 bases). The V gene's germline CDR1 is SGHTA and CDR2 FQGNSA. The CDR3 is 18 amino acids. V lost 3 bases, J lost 0 bases, and 17 bases lay in between.

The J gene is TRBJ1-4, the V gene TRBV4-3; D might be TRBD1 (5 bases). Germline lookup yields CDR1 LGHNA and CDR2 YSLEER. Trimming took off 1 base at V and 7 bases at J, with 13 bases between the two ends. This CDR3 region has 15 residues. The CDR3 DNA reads TGCGCCAGCAGCCAAGTGTCCGGGGGGGTTGAAAAACTGTTTTTT. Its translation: CASSQVSGGVEKLFF.

This CDR3 is CASSLASTDTQYF. CDR3 nucleotides: TGCGCCAGCAGCTTGGCTAGCACAGATACGCAGTATTTT. The V gene is TRBV5-1, the J gene TRBJ2-3; D gene uncertain. The CDR3 sequence is 13 residues long. Trimming left V 0 bases short and J 0 bases short, with 2 bases between. Germline CDR1 is SGHRS and CDR2 is YFSETQ.

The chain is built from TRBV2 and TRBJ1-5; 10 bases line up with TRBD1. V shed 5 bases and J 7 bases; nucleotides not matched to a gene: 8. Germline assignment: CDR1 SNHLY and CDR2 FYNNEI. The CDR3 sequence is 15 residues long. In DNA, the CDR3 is TGTGCCAGCAGTATGGACAGGGGGGGGGTCCAGCCCCAGCATTTT. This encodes CASSMDRGGVQPQHF. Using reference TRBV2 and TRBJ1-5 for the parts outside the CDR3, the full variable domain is EPEVTQTPSHQVTQMGQEVILRCVPISNHLYFYWYRQILGQKVEFLVSFYNNEISEKSEIFDDQFSVERPDGSNFTLKIRSTKLEDSAMYFCASSMDRGGVQPQHFGDGTRLSIL.

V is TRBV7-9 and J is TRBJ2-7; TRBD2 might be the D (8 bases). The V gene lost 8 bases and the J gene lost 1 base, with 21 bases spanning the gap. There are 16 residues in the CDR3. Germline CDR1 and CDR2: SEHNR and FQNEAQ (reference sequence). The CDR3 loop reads CASATRGGQRSYEQYF. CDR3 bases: TGTGCCAGCGCCACACGGGGGGGACAGCGGTCCTACGAGCAGTACTTC.

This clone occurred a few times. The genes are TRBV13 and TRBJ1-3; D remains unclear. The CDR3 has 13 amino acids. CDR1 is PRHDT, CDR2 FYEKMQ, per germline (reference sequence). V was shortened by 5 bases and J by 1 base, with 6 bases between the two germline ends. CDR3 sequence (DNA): TGTGCCAGCAGCCAGCTATCTGGAAACACCATATATTTT. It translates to CASSQLSGNTIYF. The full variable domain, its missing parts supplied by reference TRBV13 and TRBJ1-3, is AAGVIQSPRHLIKEKRETATLKCYPIPRHDTVYWYQQGPGQDPQFLISFYEKMQSDKGSIPDRFSAQQFSDYHSELNMSSLELGDSALYFCASSQLSGNTIYFGEGSWLTVV.

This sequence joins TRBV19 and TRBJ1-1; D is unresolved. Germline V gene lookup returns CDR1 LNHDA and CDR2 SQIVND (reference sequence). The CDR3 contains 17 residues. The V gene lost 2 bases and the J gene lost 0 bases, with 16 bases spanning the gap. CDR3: CASSISLTTELNTEAFF. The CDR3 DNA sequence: TGTGCCAGTAGTATATCCCTTACAACAGAGTTGAACACTGAAGCTTTCTTT.

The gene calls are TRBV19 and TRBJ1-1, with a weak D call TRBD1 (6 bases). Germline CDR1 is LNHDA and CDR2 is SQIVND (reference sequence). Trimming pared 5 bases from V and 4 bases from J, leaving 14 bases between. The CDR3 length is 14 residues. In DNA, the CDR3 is TGTGCCAGTAGTGATTTTGGGGGGCCCACTGAAGCTTTCTTT. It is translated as CASSDFGGPTEAFF. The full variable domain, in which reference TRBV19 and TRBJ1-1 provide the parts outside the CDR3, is DGGITQSPKYLFRKEGQNVTLSCEQNLNHDAMYWYRQDPGQGLRLIYYSQIVNDFQKGDIAEGYSVSREKKESFPLTVTSAQKNPTAFYLCASSDFGGPTEAFFGQGTRLTVV.

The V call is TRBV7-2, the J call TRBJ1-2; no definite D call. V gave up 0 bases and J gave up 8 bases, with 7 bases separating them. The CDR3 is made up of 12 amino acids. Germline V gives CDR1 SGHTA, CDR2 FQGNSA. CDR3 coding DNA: TGTGCCAGCAGCTTAGCAGGGTTGGGCTACACCTTC. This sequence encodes CASSLAGLGYTF.

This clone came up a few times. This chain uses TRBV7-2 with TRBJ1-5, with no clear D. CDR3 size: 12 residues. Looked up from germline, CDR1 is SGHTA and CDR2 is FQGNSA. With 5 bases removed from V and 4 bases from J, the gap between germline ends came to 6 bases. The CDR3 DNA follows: TGTGCCAGCAGCATCAATAATCAGCCCCAGCATTTT. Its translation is CASSINNQPQHF.

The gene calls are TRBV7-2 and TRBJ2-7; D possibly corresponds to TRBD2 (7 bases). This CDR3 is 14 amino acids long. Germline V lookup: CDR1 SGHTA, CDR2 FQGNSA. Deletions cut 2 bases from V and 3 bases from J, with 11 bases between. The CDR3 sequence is CASSLSRGLYEQYF. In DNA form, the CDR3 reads TGTGCCAGCAGCTTATCGCGGGGGCTCTACGAGCAGTACTTC.

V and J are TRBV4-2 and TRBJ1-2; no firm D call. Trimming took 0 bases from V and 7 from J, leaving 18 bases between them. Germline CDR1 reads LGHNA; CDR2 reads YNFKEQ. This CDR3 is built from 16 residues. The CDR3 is CASSQEKRGIGGGYTF. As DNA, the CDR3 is TGTGCCAGCAGCCAAGAGAAGCGGGGAATCGGTGGTGGCTACACCTTC.

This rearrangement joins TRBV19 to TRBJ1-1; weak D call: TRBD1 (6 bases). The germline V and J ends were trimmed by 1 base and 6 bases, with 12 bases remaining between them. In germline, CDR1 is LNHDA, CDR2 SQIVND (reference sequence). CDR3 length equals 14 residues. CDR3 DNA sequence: TGTGCCAGTAGTATAGGGAGGGCAGGGGCTGAAGCTTTCTTT. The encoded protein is CASSIGRAGAEAFF.

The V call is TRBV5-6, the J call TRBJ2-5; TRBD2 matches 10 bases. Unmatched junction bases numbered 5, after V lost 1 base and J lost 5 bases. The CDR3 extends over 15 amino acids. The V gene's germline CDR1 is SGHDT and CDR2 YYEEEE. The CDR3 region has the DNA TGTGCCAGCAGCTTGACTAGCGGGGCCCAGGAGACCCAGTACTTC. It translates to CASSLTSGAQETQYF.

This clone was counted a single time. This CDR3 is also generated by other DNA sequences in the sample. The CDR3 loop is CSASPNYGYTF. CDR3 DNA: TGCAGTGCTAGCCCCAACTATGGCTACACCTTC. This chain connects TRBV20-1 to TRBJ1-2; D uncertain. Between the trimmed V and J ends, which lost 3 bases and 2 bases, there was a span of 4 bases. Germline CDR1 and CDR2: DFQATT and SNEGSKA (reference sequence). CDR3 length: 11 residues.

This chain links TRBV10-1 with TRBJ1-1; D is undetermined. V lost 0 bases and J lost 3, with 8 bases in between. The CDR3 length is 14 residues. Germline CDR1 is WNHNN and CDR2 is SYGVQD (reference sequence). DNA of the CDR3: TGCGCCAGCAGTGAGTCCCCCCACCACACTGAAGCTTTCTTT. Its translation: CASSESPHHTEAFF.

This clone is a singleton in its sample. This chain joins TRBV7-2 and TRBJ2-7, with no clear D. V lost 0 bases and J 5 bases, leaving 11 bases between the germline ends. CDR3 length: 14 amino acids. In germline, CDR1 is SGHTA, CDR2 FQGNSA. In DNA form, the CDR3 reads TGTGCCAGCAGCTTAGCGGGCAGGTCCGACGAGCAGTACTTC. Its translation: CASSLAGRSDEQYF. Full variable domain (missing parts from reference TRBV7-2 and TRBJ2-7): GAGVSQSPSNKVTEKGKDVELRCDPISGHTALYWYRQSLGQGLEFLIYFQGNSAPDKSGLPSDRFSAERTGGSVSTLTIQRTQQEDSAVYLCASSLAGRSDEQYFGPGTRLTVT.

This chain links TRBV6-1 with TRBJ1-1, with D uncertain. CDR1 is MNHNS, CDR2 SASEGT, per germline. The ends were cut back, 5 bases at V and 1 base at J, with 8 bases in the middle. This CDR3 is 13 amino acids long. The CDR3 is CASSFSGNTEAFF. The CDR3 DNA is TGTGCCAGCAGTTTCTCAGGGAACACTGAAGCTTTCTTT.

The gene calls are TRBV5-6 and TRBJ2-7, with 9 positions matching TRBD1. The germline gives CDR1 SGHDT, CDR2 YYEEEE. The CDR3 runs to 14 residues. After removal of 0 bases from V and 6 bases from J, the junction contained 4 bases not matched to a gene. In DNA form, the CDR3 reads TGTGCCAGCAGCTTGGGGGACAGGGTAGGCGAGCAGTACTTC. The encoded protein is CASSLGDRVGEQYF.